The TCR beta chain described here comes from a study of human T cells and chemical hapten exposure. Study-wide results and limits: Patch test score rose with PT1 expanded TCR count, significant at thresholds 8, 16 and 32, not 4. No alteration of TCRs above 1 in 1000 frequency was seen with DPC sensitization.

The CDR3 loop spans 14 amino acids. V was trimmed by 3 bases and J by 3 bases, leaving 12 bases between them. In germline, CDR1 is SGHKS, CDR2 YYEKEE (reference sequence). Time point described: pre-sensitization, week 0. Noted treatment: therapeutic diphenylcyclopropenone sensitization with weekly scalp DPC. Blood was drawn before each patch test was applied. Original methodology: Sequenced samples showed a median of approximately 96,000 TCRs each, with counts running from roughly 23,000 to 700,000. TCRdb processed the RACE reads anew with MiXCR; each CDR3 protein has one entry. It is TCRdb's table, rather than the study itself, that gives the V and J calls and clone size. The data contain fewer than 60,000 distinct CDR3 sequences, about 10% of them singletons. This clonotype was seen repeatedly, ten times or more. The antigen is not known.

V usage is TRBV5-5 and J usage is TRBJ1-2; weak D call: TRBD1 (6 bases). Sample: whole blood, taken in connection with sensitization to the hapten diphenylcyclopropenone (DPC). The sequence was collected from a woman aged 40 to 49 with alopecia areata. Some clones in this sample may be carry-over from other donors' samples. The CDR3 protein is CASSSPTGYYGYTF. The CDR3 coding sequence is TGTGCCAGCAGCTCCCCTACAGGGTACTATGGCTACACCTTC.